These 8 T cell receptor beta chains were all obtained from the same sample, sequenced in a study of blood T cells in healthy people across ages. Next came a second PCR, run for roughly 7 to 12 cycles, which used a sample-barcoded 5' primer along with a J-beta primer mix. Each CDR3 protein is one row after TCRdb ran MiXCR on the 5' RACE reads. The sample holds 1.5 million to 2 million distinct CDR3 sequences, approximately 39% seen once. The specimen was blood. The receptors originated from a human donor in good health.

There are a few counts of this clonotype. The rearrangement links TRBV5-1 to TRBJ2-3; 9 bases match TRBD2. After removal of 5 bases from V and 1 base from J, the junction contained 5 bases not matched to a gene. Germline loops: CDR1 SGHRS, CDR2 YFSETQ. The length of the CDR3 is 15 residues. CDR3 DNA sequence: TGCGCCAGCAGAAACCCTAGCGGGGGCACAGATACGCAGTATTTT. The encoded protein is CASRNPSGGTDTQYF.

A remark on this clonotype: Given a much more abundant clone one base away, this may be a read error. The chain links TRBV29-1 to TRBJ2-1, with 7 bases aligning to TRBD1. J lost 10 bases, V lost 0 bases, and 6 bases had no gene match. Germline V CDR1 and CDR2: SQVTM, ANQGSEA. The CDR3 is made up of 13 amino acids. CDR3 coding DNA: TGCAGCGTTGAAGATAGTCGAGGGGGCGAGCAGTTCTTC. This gives the protein CSVEDSRGGEQFF.

This clonotype was seen only a few times. CDR3 DNA sequence: TGTGCCAGCAGTGCGCAGAAACTAGCCAAAAACATTCAGTACTTC. Its protein is CASSAQKLAKNIQYF. The chain carries TRBV2 and TRBJ2-4, with no clear D. Germline-derived CDR1 and CDR2 are SNHLY and FYNNEI. This CDR3 contains 15 residues. The ends were cut back, 4 bases at V and 0 bases at J, with 10 bases in the middle.

This chain joins TRBV5-1 and TRBJ2-1, with no clear D. V was clipped by 4 bases and J by 0 bases, with 17 bases between them. The CDR3 has 17 residues. Germline V gene lookup returns CDR1 SGHRS and CDR2 YFSETQ. The CDR3 here is CASSRVAEASSYNEQFF. The DNA for the CDR3 is TGCGCCAGCAGCCGGGTGGCAGAGGCGAGCTCCTACAATGAGCAGTTCTTC. Full variable domain (missing parts from reference TRBV5-1 and TRBJ2-1): KAGVTQTPRYLIKTRGQQVTLSCSPISGHRSVSWYQQTPGQGLQFLFEYFSETQRNKGNFPGRFSGRQFSNSRSEMNVSTLELGDSALYLCASSRVAEASSYNEQFFGPGTRLTVL.

There are a few counts of this clonotype. The V gene is TRBV20-1, the J gene TRBJ2-4; possibly TRBD1 or TRBD2 for D (6 bases each). The J call could be wrong; TRBJ2-7 is a better fit for the DNA end. The germline CDR1 and CDR2 sequences are DFQATT and SNEGSKA (reference sequence). This CDR3 comprises 14 residues. Written as DNA, the CDR3 is TGCAGTGCTAGAGAAGGGGGGTGGGACTACGAGCAGTACTTC. Translated: CSAREGGWDYEQYF.

The V gene is TRBV9, the J gene TRBJ1-2; a weak D match, TRBD1 (5 bases). This CDR3 is built from 13 residues. The V end was cut by 4 bases, the J end by 5 bases, with 12 bases between. Germline CDR1 and CDR2: SGDLS and YYNGEE. The CDR3 reads CASSNRRGYGYTF. CDR3 DNA sequence: TGTGCCAGCAGCAACAGGAGAGGGTATGGCTACACCTTC.

This clonotype was seen only a few times. The chain joins TRBV10-2 to TRBJ1-2; 7 bases are shared with TRBD1. With 5 bases clipped from V and 0 bases from J, the junction kept 6 bases outside the gene matches. Germline V CDR1 and CDR2: WSHSY, SAAADI. The CDR3 is 15 amino acids. The CDR3, as DNA: TGCGCCAGCAGTTTGACAGGGACTTCTAACTATGGCTACACCTTC. This sequence encodes CASSLTGTSNYGYTF.

This chain connects TRBV3-1 to TRBJ2-3; D is unresolved. Trimming took 4 bases from V and 7 from J, leaving 18 bases between them. Germline V lookup: CDR1 LGHDT, CDR2 YNNKEL (reference sequence). The CDR3 extends over 15 amino acids. CDR3 sequence reads: CASSRIGGQLYTQYF. In nucleotides, the CDR3 is TGTGCCAGCAGCCGGATTGGTGGGCAGCTATATACGCAGTATTTT.